This entry describes one T cell receptor beta chain. Its cognate antigen is unknown. PCR amplification relied on 60 Vbeta primers (plus 13 Jbeta primers). The data were produced by immunoSEQ multiplex PCR, yet TCRdb's version contains in-frame clones alone and is incomplete. The sample has 130,000 to 150,000 clones; around 73% are singletons. V lost 4 bases and J 0 bases, leaving 10 bases between the germline ends. This CDR3 comprises 16 residues. The V gene's germline CDR1 is MNHNS and CDR2 SASEGT. This sample was taken from a study of cytomegalovirus exposure and HLA in healthy donors. Study-level findings and limits: A few CMV-associated chains proved CMV antigen-specific in vitro. Despite most TCR sequences being rare, some public TCRs occurred in many donors. The authors later linked a missense DCLRE1C variant to TCR beta V- and J-gene trimming.

The sequence came from a woman in her forties in good health and CMV-seronegative. The chain links TRBV6-1 to TRBJ2-6; possible D gene TRBD2, 5 bases. Sequencing used PBMCs. Here the CDR3 reads CASSVAGLSGANVLTF. The CDR3 DNA sequence: TGTGCCAGCAGTGTGGCAGGACTCTCTGGGGCCAACGTCCTGACTTTC.